Shown below are 23 T cell receptor beta chains from a single sample sequenced in a study of T cell changes during pregnancy in multiple sclerosis. Profiling relied on immunoSEQ multiplex PCR, and the TCRdb table lists in-frame clones only, not all of them. The sample includes approximately 85,000 clones, approximately 94% of them seen just once. The sequences come from peripheral blood, collected in the third trimester of pregnancy. These TCRs come from a female donor with multiple sclerosis, enrolled in a pregnancy study.

This clone was recorded once. This sequence joins TRBV4-2 and TRBJ1-2, with no clear D. Per the germline V gene, CDR1 is LGHNA and CDR2 is YNFKEQ. The CDR3 contains 15 residues. V was trimmed by 1 base and J by 4 bases, leaving 13 bases between them. CDR3 coding DNA: TGTGCCAGCAGCCAAGTTGATCCGGGAGGCTATGGCTACACCTTC. Protein sequence: CASSQVDPGGYGYTF.

The rearrangement joins TRBV9 to TRBJ2-3; D is uncertain. CDR1 is SGDLS, CDR2 YYNGEE, per germline. Trimming left V 0 bases short and J 4 bases short, with 9 bases between. The CDR3 loop spans 14 amino acids. CDR3 bases: TGTGCCAGCAGCGTAGCTACGAGAGCAGATACGCAGTATTTT. The encoded protein is CASSVATRADTQYF.

The chain uses TRBV4-1 and TRBJ1-3, with 10 bases identical to TRBD1. Germline loops: CDR1 MGHRA, CDR2 YSYEKL. The CDR3 covers 14 residues. The trim removed 3 bases at V and 11 bases at J, leaving 7 bases unmatched. The CDR3 sequence: CASSHPGQGKAIYF. The CDR3 DNA reads as TGCGCCAGCAGCCATCCGGGACAGGGGAAAGCCATATATTTT.

The V gene is TRBV13, the J gene TRBJ2-3, with 7 bases identical to TRBD1. The V gene end was trimmed by 8 bases and the J gene end by 1 base; junction bases not matched to a gene: 6. Germline values: CDR1 PRHDT, CDR2 FYEKMQ (reference sequence). This CDR3 has 14 amino acids. In DNA, the CDR3 is TGTGCCAGCGGCCGGGACAGCCGCACAGATACGCAGTATTTT. Protein: CASGRDSRTDTQYF.

V gene TRBV11-2 combines with J gene TRBJ2-3, with 9 bases aligning to TRBD2. Germline CDR1 SGHAT, CDR2 FQNNGV. J gave up 2 bases and V 1 base, and 4 bases lay outside the gene matches. The CDR3 has 16 residues. CDR3 nucleotide sequence: TGTGCCAGCAGCTTAGTGGCGGGGGGGATCACAGATACGCAGTATTTT. Protein product: CASSLVAGGITDTQYF.

V gene TRBV9 combines with J gene TRBJ1-6; D unresolved. This CDR3 comprises 15 residues. The V gene's germline CDR1 is SGDLS and CDR2 YYNGEE. The V gene lost 0 bases and the J gene lost 7 bases, with 11 bases spanning the gap. The CDR3 bases are TGTGCCAGCAGCGTAGACTTGGGCGCAAATTCACCCCTCCACTTT. Residues: CASSVDLGANSPLHF.

This rearrangement joins TRBV18 to TRBJ1-2; maybe TRBD1 (6 bases). The V and J ends lost 1 base and 0 bases respectively, with 9 bases between them. Germline assignment: CDR1 KGHSH and CDR2 LQKENI. The CDR3 totals 15 residues. CDR3 in amino acids: CASSPQGDPNYGYTF. In nucleotides, the CDR3 is TGTGCCAGCTCACCACAGGGGGATCCTAACTATGGCTACACCTTC. The variable domain in full, completed from reference TRBV18 and TRBJ1-2, reads NAGVMQNPRHLVRRRGQEARLRCSPMKGHSHVYWYRQLPEEGLKFMVYLQKENIIDESGMPKERFSAEFPKEGPSILRIQQVVRGDSAAYFCASSPQGDPNYGYTFGSGTRLTVV.

V is TRBV7-8 and J is TRBJ2-1; D is unclear. Deletions cut 1 base from V and 0 bases from J, with 10 bases between. Germline-derived CDR1 and CDR2 are SGHVS and FQNEAQ. This CDR3 is 16 amino acids long. The CDR3 region is CASSLGLVGSYNEQFF. The DNA of the CDR3 is TGTGCCAGCAGCTTAGGTTTAGTCGGCTCCTACAATGAGCAGTTCTTC. Complete variable domain (other parts from reference TRBV7-8 and TRBJ2-1): GAGVSQSPRYKVAKRGQDVALRCDPISGHVSLFWYQQALGQGPEFLTYFQNEAQLDKSGLPSDRFFAERPEGSVSTLKIQRTQQEDSAVYLCASSLGLVGSYNEQFFGPGTRLTVL.

The genes are TRBV29-1 and TRBJ1-3; D is unclear. CDR3 length equals 13 residues. Germline lookup yields CDR1 SQVTM and CDR2 ANQGSEA. Deletions cut 1 base from V and 1 base from J, with 5 bases between. The CDR3 here is CSVEGGSGNTIYF. The CDR3 nucleotides are TGCAGCGTTGAAGGAGGATCTGGAAACACCATATATTTT. The full variable domain, in which reference TRBV29-1 and TRBJ1-3 provide the parts outside the CDR3, is SAVISQKPSRDICQRGTSLTIQCQVDSQVTMMFWYRQQPGQSLTLIATANQGSEATYESGFVIDKFPISRPNLTFSTLTVSNMSPEDSSIYLCSVEGGSGNTIYFGEGSWLTVV.

The V and J genes are TRBV13 and TRBJ1-2; D is undetermined. Trimming removed 3 bases at V and 6 bases at J, with 8 bases between. The CDR3 has 12 residues. Germline V gives CDR1 PRHDT, CDR2 FYEKMQ (reference sequence). The DNA for the CDR3 is TGTGCCAGCAGCTTGTCTACTCATGGCTACACCTTC. Translated, it gives CASSLSTHGYTF.

The V and J genes are TRBV30 and TRBJ2-2; D is perhaps TRBD1 (5 bases). The germline V and J ends were trimmed by 3 bases and 1 base, with 6 bases remaining between them. CDR3 length equals 13 residues. CDR1 and CDR2 from the germline V gene are GTSNPN and SVGIG (reference sequence). The CDR3 sequence: CAWRTENTGELFF. The DNA for the CDR3 is TGTGCCTGGAGGACAGAGAACACCGGGGAGCTGTTTTTT.

This chain joins TRBV7-2 and TRBJ2-7; 7 bases line up with TRBD1. The CDR3 length is 14 residues. Unmatched junction bases numbered 5, after V lost 6 bases and J lost 0 bases. Per germline, CDR1 SGHTA and CDR2 FQGNSA. The CDR3 nucleotides read TGTGCCAGCAGAAGGGACAGATCCTCCTACGAGCAGTACTTC. Encoded protein: CASRRDRSSYEQYF.

The chain joins TRBV4-1 to TRBJ1-2, with D possibly TRBD1 on 6 matching bases. The CDR3 runs 16 residues. The germline V and J ends were trimmed by 3 bases and 1 base, with 15 bases remaining between them. Per germline, CDR1 MGHRA and CDR2 YSYEKL. The CDR3 protein is CASSQGTQGFNYGYTF. Here the CDR3 DNA reads TGCGCCAGCAGCCAGGGGACCCAGGGGTTTAACTATGGCTACACCTTC.

The chain joins TRBV6-5 to TRBJ1-2; D perhaps matches TRBD1 (5 bases). CDR1 is MNHEY and CDR2 is SVGAGI in the germline V gene. The V gene lost 6 bases and the J gene lost 7 bases, with 12 bases spanning the gap. This CDR3 has 12 amino acids. The CDR3 sequence: CASRTDLSGYTF. Here the CDR3 DNA reads TGTGCCAGCAGGACAGATCTAAGTGGCTACACCTTC.

CDR3 residues: CASAQGGARNSPLHF. CDR3 DNA: TGTGCCAGCGCCCAAGGCGGGGCGAGGAATTCACCCCTCCACTTT. The V gene is TRBV2, the J gene TRBJ1-6, with D perhaps TRBD1 (5 bases). Germline-derived CDR1 and CDR2 are SNHLY and FYNNEI. The CDR3 extends over 15 amino acids. With 8 bases removed from V and 7 bases from J, the gap between germline ends came to 18 bases. The variable domain in full, completed from reference TRBV2 and TRBJ1-6, reads EPEVTQTPSHQVTQMGQEVILRCVPISNHLYFYWYRQILGQKVEFLVSFYNNEISEKSEIFDDQFSVERPDGSNFTLKIRSTKLEDSAMYFCASAQGGARNSPLHFGNGTRLTVT.

The chain joins TRBV7-3 to TRBJ2-5; TRBD2 is a possible D gene (6 bases). Germline V gene sequence: CDR1 SGHTA, CDR2 FQGTGA. V lost 1 base and J 5 bases, leaving 14 bases between the germline ends. The CDR3 extends over 15 amino acids. This CDR3 reads CASSLSLAPLETQYF. The CDR3 DNA follows: TGTGCCAGCAGCTTAAGTCTAGCGCCTTTGGAGACCCAGTACTTC.

The J gene is TRBJ2-1, the V gene TRBV29-1, with 11 bases aligning to TRBD2. J gave up 4 bases and V 2 bases, and 7 bases lay outside the gene matches. This CDR3 is built from 16 residues. Germline V CDR1 and CDR2: SQVTM, ANQGSEA. CDR3 nucleotides: TGCAGCGTTGAATTTGCAACTAGCGGGGGTTACAATGAGCAGTTCTTC. Translation: CSVEFATSGGYNEQFF.

The genes are TRBV30 and TRBJ2-7; maybe TRBD2 (5 bases). Germline values: CDR1 GTSNPN, CDR2 SVGIG (reference sequence). The ends were cut back, 1 base at V and 4 bases at J, with 5 bases in the middle. The CDR3 has 11 amino acids. CDR3 sequence (DNA): TGTGCCTGGAGTGGGGAGTACGAGCAGTACTTC. Protein sequence: CAWSGEYEQYF. The full variable domain, completed using reference TRBV30 and TRBJ2-7, is SQTIHQWPATLVQPVGSPLSLECTVEGTSNPNLYWYRQAAGRGLQLLFYSVGIGQISSEVPQNLSASRPQDRQFILSSKKLLLSDSGFYLCAWSGEYEQYFGPGTRLTVT.

This clone was seen only once. This chain joins TRBV6-6 and TRBJ1-1; D possibly corresponds to TRBD1 (5 bases). The germline V and J ends were trimmed by 8 bases and 4 bases, with 17 bases remaining between them. CDR3 size: 14 residues. Germline CDR1 and CDR2: MNHNY and SVGAGI (reference sequence). The CDR3 DNA reads TGTGCCAGCGTTGGGGGGAGATTGGTCACTGAAGCTTTCTTT. Translated: CASVGGRLVTEAFF.

This chain uses TRBV19 with TRBJ1-4; 7 nucleotides line up with TRBD1. The J segment lost 7 bases and the V segment lost 3 bases, leaving 8 bases of the junction unmatched. The CDR3 consists of 15 residues. CDR1 LNHDA and CDR2 SQIVND come from the germline V gene (reference sequence). Here the CDR3 reads CASSIGAGGSEKLFF. The CDR3 DNA sequence: TGTGCCAGTAGTATTGGGGCAGGGGGTAGTGAAAAACTGTTTTTT.

J is TRBJ1-2 and V is TRBV4-1, with D possibly matching TRBD1 (6 bases). The length of the CDR3 is 16 residues. Germline V gene sequence: CDR1 MGHRA, CDR2 YSYEKL. The V end lost 0 bases, the J end lost 5 bases, and 16 bases lay between the germline ends. This CDR3 reads CASSQEAGTSIYGYTF. The DNA of the CDR3 is TGCGCCAGCAGCCAAGAAGCGGGGACATCGATATATGGCTACACCTTC.

The V call is TRBV5-1, the J call TRBJ2-7, with a weak D call TRBD2 (7 bases). CDR3 size: 14 residues. With 2 bases removed from V and 3 bases from J, the gap between germline ends came to 12 bases. Germline V lookup: CDR1 SGHRS, CDR2 YFSETQ. CDR3 in amino acids: CASSLEAGHYEQYF. The DNA of the CDR3 is TGCGCCAGCAGCTTAGAAGCGGGACACTACGAGCAGTACTTC. The entire variable domain, with the rest obtained from reference TRBV5-1 and TRBJ2-7, is as follows: KAGVTQTPRYLIKTRGQQVTLSCSPISGHRSVSWYQQTPGQGLQFLFEYFSETQRNKGNFPGRFSGRQFSNSRSEMNVSTLELGDSALYLCASSLEAGHYEQYFGPGTRLTVT.

V gene TRBV6-5 combines with J gene TRBJ2-5; D is perhaps TRBD2 (6 bases). The V end lost 1 base, the J end lost 2 bases, and 14 bases lay between the germline ends. CDR1 is MNHEY and CDR2 is SVGAGI in the germline V gene. The CDR3 runs 16 residues. DNA for the CDR3: TGTGCCAGCAGTTACTTCGGGGCGGGATCTCAAGAGACCCAGTACTTC. It codes for CASSYFGAGSQETQYF.